The text below deals with one T cell receptor beta chain. This sample is drawn from a study of blood T cell repertoires in COVID-19. Study background: There were acute and convalescent COVID-19 samples, and they came from the United States, Italy and Spain. T cells, B-cell-depleted T cells, or PBMCs supplied cDNA or gDNA.

As handled by the study authors: Nucleated cell counts were estimated from reference gene primer amplification. Sequencing used immunoSEQ multiplex PCR; TCRdb keeps in-frame clones, though not all of them. That table is the source of V, J and clone size, and D and trimming were worked out from the DNA. The data show about 270,000 clones, around 82% seen once. The germline V gene encodes CDR1 LNHDA and CDR2 SQIVND (reference sequence). V lost 3 bases, J lost 6 bases, and 23 bases lay in between. The CDR3 is 17 amino acids. The clonotype comes from a man at least 80 years old with acute or convalescent COVID-19. The chain couples TRBV19 to TRBJ1-2, with a weak D call TRBD1 (5 bases). The specimen was peripheral blood. The CDR3 loop is CASSINHLNDRSNGYTF. CDR3 coding DNA: TGTGCCAGTAGTATTAATCACTTAAATGACAGATCGAATGGCTACACCTTC.